Below are 2 T cell receptor beta chains sequenced from a single sample in a study of vaccination effects on CD4 cells after COVID-19. Their antigens are not known. The data were produced by immunoSEQ multiplex PCR, yet TCRdb's version contains in-frame clones alone and is incomplete. The sample records some 77,000 clones, approximately 79% being singletons. Antigen-specific CD4+ T cell clonotypes were called by their expansion after viral peptide-pool culture in ViraFEST. Following 10 days of culture, CD4+ T cells were isolated. Vaccine recipients, nucleocapsid antibody negative, had no prior SARS-CoV-2 infection. The sample was CD4+ T cells from PBMCs cultured with HCoV-OC43 spike peptides, taken before COVID-19 vaccination. Described subset: HCoV-OC43 spike overlapping peptide pool stimulation. All receptors come from a human donor who received a COVID-19 vaccine.

The chain employs TRBV7-2 and TRBJ1-4; 11 bases line up with TRBD1. J gave up 7 bases and V 1 base, and 2 bases lay outside the gene matches. In germline, CDR1 is SGHTA, CDR2 FQGNSA. This CDR3 spans 15 amino acids. The CDR3 loop reads CASSLGGTGGEKLFF. In DNA, the CDR3 is TGTGCCAGCAGCTTAGGAGGGACAGGGGGTGAAAAACTGTTTTTT. Drawing the rest from reference TRBV7-2 and TRBJ1-4, the complete variable domain is GAGVSQSPSNKVTEKGKDVELRCDPISGHTALYWYRQSLGQGLEFLIYFQGNSAPDKSGLPSDRFSAERTGGSVSTLTIQRTQQEDSAVYLCASSLGGTGGEKLFFGSGTQLSVL.

The gene calls are TRBV18 and TRBJ1-1; tentatively, D is TRBD1 (6 bases). The ends were cut back, 5 bases at V and 4 bases at J, with 17 bases in the middle. The CDR3 is made up of 15 amino acids. Per the germline V gene, CDR1 is KGHSH and CDR2 is LQKENI. The CDR3 DNA is TGTGCCAGCTCAGCAGTCAGGGGCTTGGGCACTGAAGCTTTCTTT. Protein sequence: CASSAVRGLGTEAFF.